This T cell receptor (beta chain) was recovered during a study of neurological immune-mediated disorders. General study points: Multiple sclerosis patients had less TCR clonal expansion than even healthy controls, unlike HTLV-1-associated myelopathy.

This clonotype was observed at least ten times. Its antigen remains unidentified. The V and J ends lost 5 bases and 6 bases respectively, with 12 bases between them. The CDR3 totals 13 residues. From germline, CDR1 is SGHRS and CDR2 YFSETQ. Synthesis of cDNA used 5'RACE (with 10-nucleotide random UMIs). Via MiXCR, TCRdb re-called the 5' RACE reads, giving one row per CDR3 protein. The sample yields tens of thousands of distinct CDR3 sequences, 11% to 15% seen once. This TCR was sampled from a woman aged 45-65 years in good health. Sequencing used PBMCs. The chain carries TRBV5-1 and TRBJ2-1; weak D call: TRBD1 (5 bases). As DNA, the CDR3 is TGCGCCAGCAGGACGACAGCAAGCAATGAGCAGTTCTTC. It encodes CASRTTASNEQFF.